The present T cell receptor (beta chain) was sequenced within a study of cytomegalovirus exposure and HLA in healthy donors. Study-level background: Sequencing of about 179 million T cells in an earlier analysis found under 120 million unique TCR beta sequences.

Concerning this clone itself: Its target is not known.

A multiplex PCR was run with 60 Vbeta primers and 13 Jbeta primers. The method was immunoSEQ multiplex PCR; TCRdb's version includes in-frame clones alone and lacks a portion of them. The sample holds roughly 60,000 clones. The CDR3 runs 15 residues. Trimming cost V 4 bases and J 4 bases, with 16 bases left between them. From germline, CDR1 is SEHNR and CDR2 FQNEAQ (reference sequence). Findings and limits, study-wide: According to a later analysis, most TCR beta chains associated with CMV appeared HLA-restricted.

This rearrangement joins TRBV7-9 to TRBJ1-2; D possibly corresponds to TRBD1 (5 bases). This sequence was found in a woman in her late teens or twenties in good health and CMV-seronegative. The sample taken for sequencing was PBMCs. The CDR3 is CASSSVLSTGYGYTF. The CDR3 DNA reads TGTGCCAGCAGCTCCGTATTGTCCACAGGCTATGGCTACACCTTC.